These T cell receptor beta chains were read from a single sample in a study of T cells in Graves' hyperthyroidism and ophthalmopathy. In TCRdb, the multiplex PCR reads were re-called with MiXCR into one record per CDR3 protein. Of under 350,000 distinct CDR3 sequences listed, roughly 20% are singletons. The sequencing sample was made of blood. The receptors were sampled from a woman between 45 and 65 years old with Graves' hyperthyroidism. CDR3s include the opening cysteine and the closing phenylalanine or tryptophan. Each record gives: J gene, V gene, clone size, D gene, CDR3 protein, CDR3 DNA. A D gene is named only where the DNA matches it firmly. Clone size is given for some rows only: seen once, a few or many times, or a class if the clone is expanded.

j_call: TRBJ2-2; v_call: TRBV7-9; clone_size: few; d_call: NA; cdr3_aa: CASSLGALDTGELFF; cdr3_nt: TGTGCCAGCAGCTTAGGCGCCTTGGACACCGGGGAGCTGTTTTTT
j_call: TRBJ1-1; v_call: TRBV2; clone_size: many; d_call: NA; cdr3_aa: CASSENPMNTEAFF; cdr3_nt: TGTGCCAGCAGTGAAAACCCGATGAACACTGAAGCTTTCTTT
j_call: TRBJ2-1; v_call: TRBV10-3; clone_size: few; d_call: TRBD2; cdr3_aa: CAISTSGSYNEQFF; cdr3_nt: TGTGCCATCAGCACTAGCGGATCCTACAATGAGCAGTTCTTC
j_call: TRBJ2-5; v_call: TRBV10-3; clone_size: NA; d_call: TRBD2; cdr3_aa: CAISESSGDLKETQYF; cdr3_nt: TGTGCCATCAGTGAGTCGAGCGGGGATTTGAAAGAGACCCAGTACTTC
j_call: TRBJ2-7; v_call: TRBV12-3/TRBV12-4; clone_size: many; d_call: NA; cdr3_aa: CASSLGATAYEQYF; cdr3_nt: TGTGCCAGCAGTCTCGGGGCAACCGCCTACGAGCAGTACTTC
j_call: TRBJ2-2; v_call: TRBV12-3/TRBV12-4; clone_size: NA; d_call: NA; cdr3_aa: CASSPSYVSAGELFF; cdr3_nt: TGTGCCAGCAGCCCCAGTTACGTTAGCGCCGGGGAGCTGTTTTTT
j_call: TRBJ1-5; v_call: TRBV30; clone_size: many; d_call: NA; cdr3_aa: CAWSVQSGNQPQHF; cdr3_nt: TGTGCCTGGAGTGTCCAGTCGGGCAATCAGCCCCAGCATTTT
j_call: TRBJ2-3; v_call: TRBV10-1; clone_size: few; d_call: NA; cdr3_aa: CASSDPVRSTDTQYF; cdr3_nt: TGCGCCAGCAGTGACCCCGTCCGTAGCACAGATACGCAGTATTTT
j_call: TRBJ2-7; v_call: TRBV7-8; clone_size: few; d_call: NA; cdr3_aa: CASSLEGGYEQYF; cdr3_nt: TGTGCCAGCAGCTTAGAGGGAGGCTACGAGCAGTACTTC
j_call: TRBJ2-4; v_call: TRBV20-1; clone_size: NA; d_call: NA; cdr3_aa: CSASLKNIQYF; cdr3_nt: TGCAGTGCTAGTTTGAAAAACATTCAGTACTTC
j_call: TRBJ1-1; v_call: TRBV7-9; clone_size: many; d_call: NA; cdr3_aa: CASSPLGPGGNTEAFF; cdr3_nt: TGTGCCAGCAGCCCGTTAGGGCCGGGAGGGAACACTGAAGCTTTCTTT
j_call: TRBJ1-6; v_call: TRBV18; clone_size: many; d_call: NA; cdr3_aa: CASSPGAGAYNSPLHF; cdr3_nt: TGTGCCAGCTCACCAGGGGCAGGGGCCTATAATTCACCCCTCCACTTT
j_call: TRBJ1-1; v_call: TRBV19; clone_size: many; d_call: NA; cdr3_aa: CASRQPPNTEAFF; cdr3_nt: TGTGCCAGCCGACAGCCTCCGAACACTGAAGCTTTCTTT
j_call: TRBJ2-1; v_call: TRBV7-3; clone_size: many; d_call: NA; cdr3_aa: CASSLRGEGNEQFF; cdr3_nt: TGTGCCAGCAGCCTTAGGGGGGAGGGTAATGAGCAGTTCTTC
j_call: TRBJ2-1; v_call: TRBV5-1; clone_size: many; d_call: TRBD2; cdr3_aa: CASSSLAGGYNEQFF; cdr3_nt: TGTGCCAGCAGTTCTCTAGCGGGAGGGTACAATGAGCAGTTCTTC
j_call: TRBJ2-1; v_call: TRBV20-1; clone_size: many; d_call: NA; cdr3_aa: CSATGQYSYNEQFF; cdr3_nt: TGCAGTGCTACTGGGCAGTATTCCTACAATGAGCAGTTCTTC
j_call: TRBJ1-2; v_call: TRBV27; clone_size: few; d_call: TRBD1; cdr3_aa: CASSWDRGFGYTF; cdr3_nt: TGTGCCAGCAGTTGGGACAGGGGGTTTGGCTACACCTTC
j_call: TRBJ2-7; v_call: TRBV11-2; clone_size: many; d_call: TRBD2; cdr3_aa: CASSLLAGGLSYEQYF; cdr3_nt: TGTGCCAGCAGCCTGCTAGCGGGAGGGCTCTCCTACGAGCAGTACTTC
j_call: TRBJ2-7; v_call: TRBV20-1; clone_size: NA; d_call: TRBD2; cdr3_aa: CSARDGLAGEQYF; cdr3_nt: TGCAGTGCTAGAGATGGACTAGCGGGCGAGCAGTACTTC
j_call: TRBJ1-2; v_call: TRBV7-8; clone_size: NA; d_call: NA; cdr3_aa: CASSLADRGYGYTF; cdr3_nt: TGTGCCAGCAGCTTAGCCGATAGGGGCTATGGCTACACCTTC
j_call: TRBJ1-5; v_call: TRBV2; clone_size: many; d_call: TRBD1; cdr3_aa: CASRPTTGQGNQPQHF; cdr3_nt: TGTGCCAGCAGACCCACGACAGGGCAGGGCAATCAGCCCCAGCATTTT
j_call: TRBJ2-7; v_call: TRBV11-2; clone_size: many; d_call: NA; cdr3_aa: CASSLGVGRTYEQYF; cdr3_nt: TGTGCCAGCAGCCTTGGTGTCGGCAGGACCTACGAGCAGTACTTC
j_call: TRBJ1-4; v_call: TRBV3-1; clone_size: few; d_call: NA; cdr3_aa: CASTPGVRGSEKLFF; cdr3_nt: TGTGCCAGCACCCCGGGAGTAAGGGGGAGTGAAAAACTGTTTTTT
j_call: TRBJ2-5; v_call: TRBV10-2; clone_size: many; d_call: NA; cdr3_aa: CASSESGAGHPASTQYF; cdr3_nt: TGCGCCAGCAGTGAGTCAGGGGCGGGACACCCCGCAAGTACCCAGTACTTC
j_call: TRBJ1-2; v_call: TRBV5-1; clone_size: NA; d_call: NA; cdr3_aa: CASSLAQANYGYTF; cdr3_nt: TGCGCCAGCAGCTTGGCACAGGCTAACTATGGCTACACCTTC
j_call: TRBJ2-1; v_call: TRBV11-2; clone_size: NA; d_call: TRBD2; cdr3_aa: CASRARASGYNEQFF; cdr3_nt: TGTGCCAGCAGGGCGAGGGCTAGCGGCTACAATGAGCAGTTCTTC
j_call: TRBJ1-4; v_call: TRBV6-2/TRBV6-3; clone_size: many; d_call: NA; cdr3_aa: CASSPRGATNEKLFF; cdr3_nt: TGTGCCAGCAGTCCCAGGGGTGCAACTAATGAAAAACTGTTTTTT
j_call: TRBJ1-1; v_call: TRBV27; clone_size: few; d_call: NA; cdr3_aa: CASSLFGDTEAFF; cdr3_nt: TGTGCCAGCAGTTTATTCGGGGACACTGAAGCTTTCTTT
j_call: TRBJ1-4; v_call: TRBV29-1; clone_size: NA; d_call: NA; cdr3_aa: CSAADFSNEKLFF; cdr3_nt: TGCAGCGCAGCAGACTTCTCGAATGAAAAACTGTTTTTT